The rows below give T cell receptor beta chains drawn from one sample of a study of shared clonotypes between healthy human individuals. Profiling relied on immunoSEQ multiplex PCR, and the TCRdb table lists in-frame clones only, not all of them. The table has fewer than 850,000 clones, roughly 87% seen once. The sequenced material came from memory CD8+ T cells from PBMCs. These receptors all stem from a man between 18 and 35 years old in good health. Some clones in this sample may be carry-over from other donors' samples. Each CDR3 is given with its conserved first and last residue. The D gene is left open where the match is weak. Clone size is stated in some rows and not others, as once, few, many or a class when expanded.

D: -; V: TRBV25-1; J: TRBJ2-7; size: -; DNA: TGTGCCAGCAATCCGGGTAGCTCCTACGAGCAGTACTTC; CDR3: CASNPGSSYEQYF
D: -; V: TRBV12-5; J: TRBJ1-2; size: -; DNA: TGTGCTAGTGGTTTGGACTGGGGGCAGGGACGGGATGGCTACACCTTC; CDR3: CASGLDWGQGRDGYTF
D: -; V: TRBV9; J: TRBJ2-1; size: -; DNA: TGTGCCAGCAGCGGTTCCTTCATACTCGGTGAGCAGTTCTTC; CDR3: CASSGSFILGEQFF
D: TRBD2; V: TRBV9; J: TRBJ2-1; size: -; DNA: TGTGCCAGCAGCGTCGGGGGACTAGCGGGAGTCGATGAGCAGTTCTTC; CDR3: CASSVGGLAGVDEQFF
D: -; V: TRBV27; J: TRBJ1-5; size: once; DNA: TGTGCCAGCAGTCCCTCGTCAGGGGAGGTAGGTCAGCCCCAGCATTTT; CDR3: CASSPSSGEVGQPQHF
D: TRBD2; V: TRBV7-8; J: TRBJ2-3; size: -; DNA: TGTGCCAGCAGCCCGGGACTAGCGGGAGGTTTACCTAGCACAGATACGCAGTATTTT; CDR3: CASSPGLAGGLPSTDTQYF
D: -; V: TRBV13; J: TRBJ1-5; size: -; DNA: TGTGCCAGCAGCTTAGGACGGGCGGGGCAGCCCCAGCATTTT; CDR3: CASSLGRAGQPQHF
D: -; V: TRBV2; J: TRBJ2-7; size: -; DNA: TGTGCCAGCAGCGCAGCACCCTACGAGCAGTACTTC; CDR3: CASSAAPYEQYF
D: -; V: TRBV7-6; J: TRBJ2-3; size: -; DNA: TGTGCCAGCAGCTTATTTCGTTCCGGCGGACCCACAGATACGCAGTATTTT; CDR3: CASSLFRSGGPTDTQYF
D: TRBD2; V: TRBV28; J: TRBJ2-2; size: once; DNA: TGTGCCTCCGGGGTAGCGGGAGTATACACCGGGGAGCTGTTTTTT; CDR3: CASGVAGVYTGELFF
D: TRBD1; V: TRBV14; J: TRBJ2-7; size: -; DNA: TGTGCCAGCAGCCAAGGAGTAAGACAGGGGGTCCACGAGCAGTACTTC; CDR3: CASSQGVRQGVHEQYF
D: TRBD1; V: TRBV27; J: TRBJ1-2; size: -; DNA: TGTGCCAGCAGCACAACAGGGGGGTATGGCTACACCTTC; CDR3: CASSTTGGYGYTF
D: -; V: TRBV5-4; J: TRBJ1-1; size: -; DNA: TGTGCCAGCAGCTTGGGGGGTGAAGCTTTCTTT; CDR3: CASSLGGEAFF
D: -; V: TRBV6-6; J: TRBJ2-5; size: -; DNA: TGTGCCAGCAGTCTTACAGGGTTGGTGGAGACCCAGTACTTC; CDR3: CASSLTGLVETQYF
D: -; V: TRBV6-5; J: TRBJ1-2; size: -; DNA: TGTGCCAGCAGTTACCTCAGGGACTATGGCTACACCTTC; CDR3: CASSYLRDYGYTF
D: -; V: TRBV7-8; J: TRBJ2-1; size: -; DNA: TGTGCCAGCAGCCAGAGAAGAGTGATCTACAATGAGCAGTTCTTC; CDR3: CASSQRRVIYNEQFF
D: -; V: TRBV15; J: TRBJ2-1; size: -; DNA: TGTGCCACCAGCGGCCACGGACACGGATCCTTGAATGAGCAGTTCTTC; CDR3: CATSGHGHGSLNEQFF
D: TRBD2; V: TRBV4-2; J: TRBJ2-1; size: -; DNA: TGTGCCAGCAGCCAAGAGACTAGCGGAACCTACAATGAGCAGTTCTTC; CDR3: CASSQETSGTYNEQFF
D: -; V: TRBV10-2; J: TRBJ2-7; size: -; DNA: TGCGCCAGCTCACCCTACCAGACAGCGTCCTACGAGCAGTACTTC; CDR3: CASSPYQTASYEQYF
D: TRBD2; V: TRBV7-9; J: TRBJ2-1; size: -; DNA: TGTGCCAGCAGCTTAGGGGGTTTCGGCGGGAGCGAGAAAAATGAGCAGTTCTTC; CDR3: CASSLGGFGGSEKNEQFF
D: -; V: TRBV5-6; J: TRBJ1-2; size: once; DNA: TGTGCCAGCAGCCAACAGGTAACCTACTATGGCTACACCTTC; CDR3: CASSQQVTYYGYTF
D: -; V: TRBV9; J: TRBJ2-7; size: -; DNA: TGTGCCAGCAGCGTAGAGGGACATCTGCCTGACGAGCAGTACTTC; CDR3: CASSVEGHLPDEQYF
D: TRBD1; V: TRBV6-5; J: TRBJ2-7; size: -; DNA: TGTGCCAGCAGTTACTCGATCCCGACAGGGGGCGAGCAGTACTTC; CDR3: CASSYSIPTGGEQYF
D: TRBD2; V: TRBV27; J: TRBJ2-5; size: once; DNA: TGTGCCAGCAGTTTTGGTCTAGCGGAGGAAGAGACCCAGTACTTC; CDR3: CASSFGLAEEETQYF
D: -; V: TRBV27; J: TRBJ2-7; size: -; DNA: TGTGCCAGCAGTGTTGGGACCTCTTACGAGCAGTACTTC; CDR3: CASSVGTSYEQYF
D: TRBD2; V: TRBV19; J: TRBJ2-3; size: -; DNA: TGTGCCAGTAGTTTGACGACTAGCGGGTGGACAGATACGCAGTATTTT; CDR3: CASSLTTSGWTDTQYF
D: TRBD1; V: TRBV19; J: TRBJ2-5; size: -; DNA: TGTGCCAGTAGTTACCAGGGGGCCCAGTACTTC; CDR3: CASSYQGAQYF
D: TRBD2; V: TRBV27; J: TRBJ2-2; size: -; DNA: TGTGCCAGCAGTTTATATGGGCGGGGGGAGAACACCGGGGAGCTGTTTTTT; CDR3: CASSLYGRGENTGELFF